This T cell receptor (beta chain) was sequenced during a study of blood T cells in healthy people across ages. V gave up 6 bases and J gave up 0 bases; unmatched junction bases: 6. CDR3 length: 15 amino acids. Regarding the study as a whole: Relative to aged donors, long-lived donors carried more naive CD4+ cells and displayed higher diversity.

A J-beta primer mix and a sample-barcoded 5' primer were used in a second PCR of roughly 7 to 12 cycles. The template-switch adaptor, which had 12 random nucleotides, put a tag on each cDNA molecule. TCRdb re-analysed the 5' RACE reads in MiXCR, keeping a single row per CDR3 protein. The sample holds about 1.6 million distinct CDR3 sequences, approximately 32% seen once. This clonotype was seen only a few times. Its antigen remains unknown. The origin of this receptor is a woman in her 30s in good health. Sequences were obtained from blood. This sequence joins TRBV12-3 or TRBV12-4 and TRBJ2-3; 7 positions match TRBD2. The CDR3 region is CASRPGGPSTDTQYF. DNA of the CDR3: TGTGCCAGCAGACCGGGAGGCCCTAGCACAGATACGCAGTATTTT.